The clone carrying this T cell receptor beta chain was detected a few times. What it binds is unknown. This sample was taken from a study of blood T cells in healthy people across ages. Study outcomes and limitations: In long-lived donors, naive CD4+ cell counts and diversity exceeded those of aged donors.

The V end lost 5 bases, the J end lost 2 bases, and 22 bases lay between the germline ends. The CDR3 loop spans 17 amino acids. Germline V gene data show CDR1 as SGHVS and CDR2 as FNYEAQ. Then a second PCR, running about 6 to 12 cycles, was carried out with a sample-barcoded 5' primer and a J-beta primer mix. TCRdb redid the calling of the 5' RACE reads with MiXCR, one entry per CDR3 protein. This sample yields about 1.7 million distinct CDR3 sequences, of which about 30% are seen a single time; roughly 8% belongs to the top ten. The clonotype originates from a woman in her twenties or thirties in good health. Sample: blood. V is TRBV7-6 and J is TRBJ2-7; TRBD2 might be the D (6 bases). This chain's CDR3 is CASSPRPDYPATYEQYF. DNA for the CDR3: TGTGCCAGCAGCCCTAGGCCGGACTACCCGGCGACCTACGAGCAGTACTTC.